Sequencing of this T cell receptor beta chain was carried out in a study of blood T cell repertoires in COVID-19. As for the study in general: Nucleic acid was either cDNA or gDNA, and it came from T cells, B-cell-depleted T cells, or PBMCs.

There are 15 residues in the CDR3. CDR1 SGHRS and CDR2 YFSETQ come from the germline V gene. V lost 7 bases to trimming and J lost 0 bases; unmatched junction nucleotides: 7. The table came from immunoSEQ multiplex PCR; TCRdb's copy has only in-frame clones and leaves some out. The profile shows 120,000 or so clones, approximately 83% of them singletons. Sequenced input: peripheral blood. The sequence came from a woman aged 45-65 years with acute or convalescent COVID-19. The V gene is TRBV5-1, the J gene TRBJ1-1; 9 nucleotides align to TRBD1. In DNA, the CDR3 is TGCGCCAGCGCAAGACAGGGGGATTTGAACACTGAAGCTTTCTTT. Encoded protein: CASARQGDLNTEAFF. The complete variable domain, with remaining parts taken from reference TRBV5-1 and TRBJ1-1, reads KAGVTQTPRYLIKTRGQQVTLSCSPISGHRSVSWYQQTPGQGLQFLFEYFSETQRNKGNFPGRFSGRQFSNSRSEMNVSTLELGDSALYLCASARQGDLNTEAFFGQGTRLTVV.